This T cell receptor beta chain was identified during a study of T cell responses to AZD1222 COVID-19 vaccine. Findings and limits, study-wide: Across spike, vaccine-associated CD4 TCRs were found, dominant at 160-218 and 743-854.

This clone showed up just once. What it binds is unknown. CDR1 LGHDT and CDR2 YNNKEL come from the germline V gene (reference sequence). CDR3 length equals 20 residues. Trimming took 0 bases from V and 6 from J, leaving 26 bases between them. Sequenced by immunoSEQ multiplex PCR; TCRdb stores in-frame clones only, minus some. The data contain some 150,000 clones, 92% of them seen just once; the ten biggest clones take up less than 2%. Sequencing used peripheral blood, obtained on day 0 of AZD1222 vaccination. The sequence was collected from an adult in good health. V gene TRBV3-1 (or the pseudogene TRBV3-2) combines with J gene TRBJ2-2; D may be TRBD1 or TRBD2 (6 bases each). The CDR3 spells CASSQDFLTGADVRAGELFF. The CDR3 bases are TGTGCCAGCAGCCAAGATTTCTTAACGGGGGCCGACGTCAGGGCCGGGGAGCTGTTTTTT.